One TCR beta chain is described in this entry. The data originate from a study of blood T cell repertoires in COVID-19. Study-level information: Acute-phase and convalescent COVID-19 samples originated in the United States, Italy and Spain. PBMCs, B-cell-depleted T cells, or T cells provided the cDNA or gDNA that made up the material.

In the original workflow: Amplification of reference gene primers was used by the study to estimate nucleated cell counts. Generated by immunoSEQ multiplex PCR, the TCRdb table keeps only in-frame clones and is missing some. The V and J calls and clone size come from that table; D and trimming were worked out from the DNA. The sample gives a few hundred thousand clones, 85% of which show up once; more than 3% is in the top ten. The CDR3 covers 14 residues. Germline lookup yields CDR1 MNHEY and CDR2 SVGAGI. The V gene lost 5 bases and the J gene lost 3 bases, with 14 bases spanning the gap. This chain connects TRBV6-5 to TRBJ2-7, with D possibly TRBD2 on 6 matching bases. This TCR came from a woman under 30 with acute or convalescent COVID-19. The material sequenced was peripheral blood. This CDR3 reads CASSPEDYDYEQYF. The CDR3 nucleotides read TGTGCCAGCAGTCCCGAGGACTACGACTACGAGCAGTACTTC.